The next 6 T cell receptor beta chains were all read from a single sample in a study of T cells after yellow fever vaccination. TCRdb analysed the 5' RACE reads with MiXCR anew, one entry per CDR3 protein. The sample consists of some 560,000 distinct CDR3 sequences, under 25% of them appearing once. The input for sequencing was PBMCs, taken 15 days after the yellow fever booster vaccination. These receptors were collected from a man aged 25 to 40 who received the YFV17D yellow fever vaccine.

J is TRBJ2-5 and V is TRBV15; no definite D call. This CDR3 spans 15 amino acids. CDR1 is LNHNV, CDR2 YYDKDF, per germline (reference sequence). Trimming cost V 0 bases and J 2 bases, with 10 bases left between them. CDR3 DNA: TGTGCCACCAGCAGAGATCTGGGGATTCAAGAGACCCAGTACTTC. Residues: CATSRDLGIQETQYF.

J is TRBJ2-1 and V is TRBV7-8; D remains unclear. The length of the CDR3 is 17 residues. Looked up from germline, CDR1 is SGHVS and CDR2 is FQNEAQ. Trimming took 1 base from V and 6 from J, leaving 19 bases between them. The CDR3 sequence is CASSLDVFRSAVNEQFF. The CDR3 region has the DNA TGTGCCAGCAGCTTAGATGTTTTTAGAAGTGCCGTCAATGAGCAGTTCTTC.

The rearrangement links TRBV4-3 to TRBJ2-7; D unresolved. Germline lookup yields CDR1 LGHNA and CDR2 YSLEER. The CDR3 is 13 amino acids. Trimming stripped 4 bases from V and 3 bases from J, with 10 bases between. The CDR3 protein is CASSRYLNYEQYF. In nucleotides, the CDR3 is TGCGCCAGCAGCCGATACCTTAACTACGAGCAGTACTTC.

The chain uses TRBV12-3 or TRBV12-4 and TRBJ1-1; D ambiguous. The V and J ends lost 1 base and 10 bases respectively, with 10 bases between them. This CDR3 has 12 residues. CDR3 sequence (DNA): TGTGCCAGCAGTTTAGAGTTGTGGGGAGCTTTCTTT. It codes for CASSLELWGAFF.

This clonotype showed up just once. The chain couples TRBV10-2 to TRBJ2-5; 9 bases fit TRBD1. The CDR3 has 16 amino acids. The germline gives CDR1 WSHSY, CDR2 SAAADI. V shed 6 bases and J 1 base; nucleotides not matched to a gene: 9. CDR3 sequence: CASRNRGLDLQETQYF. For the CDR3, the DNA is TGCGCCAGCAGAAACAGGGGGCTTGACCTCCAAGAGACCCAGTACTTC.

The genes are TRBV4-3 and TRBJ2-1; D is perhaps TRBD2 (6 bases). V lost 0 bases and J 8 bases, leaving 17 bases between the germline ends. The germline gives CDR1 LGHNA, CDR2 YSLEER. The CDR3 sequence is 16 residues long. The CDR3 nucleotides are TGCGCCAGCAGCCAAGATGTGGGACTTGGCGGAGATGAGCAGTTCTTC. It is translated as CASSQDVGLGGDEQFF.